Below, one TCR beta chain is given with its context. Its antigen is undetermined. Related graft donors supplied nonmyeloablative bone marrow transplants, and mixed chimerism was transient. This sample was taken from a study of Tregs in tolerant kidney transplant recipients. Study outcomes and limitations: Antigen-driven expansion was suggested because donor-specific Tregs expanded more than all Tregs in tolerant patients. Few patients were studied, so findings need validation in larger groups. Biological reproducibility was not directly addressed in this study.

This table comes from immunoSEQ multiplex PCR, and its TCRdb copy is limited to in-frame clones, with some not included. Its clone listing holds roughly 15,000 clones. This specimen was CD8+ T cells from blood (PBMCs), taken 6 months after the transplant. The clonotype comes from a human patient who received a combined kidney and bone marrow transplant. The graft donor may have given rise to some T cells.

The CDR3 region is CASTRDPPGQLREQYF. The DNA read from the CDR3 is TGCGCCAGCACTCGAGACCCCCCCGGACAACTCCGCGAG. The chain employs TRBV10-2 and TRBJ2-7; D may be TRBD1 (5 bases). The read is 3 residues too short to cover the CDR3 end, so that end is filled in from the germline J gene. Germline loops: CDR1 WSHSY, CDR2 SAAADI. V dropped 7 bases and J dropped 6 bases, with 25 bases sitting between them. The CDR3 extends over 16 amino acids.